A selection of T cell receptor beta chains follows, all from one sample in a study of blood T cell repertoires in COVID-19. Repertoires were generated with immunoSEQ multiplex PCR, while TCRdb's copy carries only in-frame clones and drops some. The sample has tens of thousands of clones, about 91% seen once. The sequenced sample consisted of peripheral blood. The receptors were sampled from a woman aged 60-75 years with COVID-19, enrolled during active disease. The CDR3 runs from the conserved cysteine through the conserved F or W. D genes are given only for firm matches. A clone size is listed for some rows: how often the clone was seen (once, few, many), or a class if it is expanded.

v_gene	d_gene	j_gene	abundance	CDR3nt	CDR3aa
TRBV7-2	TRBD1	TRBJ2-1	-	TGTGCCAGCAGCCTGCTTCCGGGACAGGTTTACAATGAGCAGTTCTTC	CASSLLPGQVYNEQFF
TRBV10-3	-	TRBJ1-2	-	TGTGCCATCAGTGACGATGTAAGCGGGTTAGGGAACTATGGCTACACCTTC	CAISDDVSGLGNYGYTF
TRBV4-3	-	TRBJ2-3	medium-sized	TGCGCCAGCAGCCAAGGCCTTAGGGGCGGGGAGGATACGCAGTATTTT	CASSQGLRGGEDTQYF
TRBV6-5	TRBD2	TRBJ2-3	once	TGTGCCAGCAAGGGACTAGCGGTCACAGATACGCAGTATTTT	CASKGLAVTDTQYF
TRBV12-2	-	TRBJ2-2	-	TGTGCAAGTCGGGGGCGGACGAACACCGGGGAGCTGTTTTTT	CASRGRTNTGELFF
TRBV5-5	TRBD2	TRBJ2-5	-	TGTGCCAGCAGCCCCCCCCCGGGGGAGGATTCGGCGGGGGGAGAGACCCAGTACTTC	CASSPPPGEDSAGGETQYF
TRBV4-3	-	TRBJ2-3	-	TGCGCCAGCAGCCAAGATTTCCGGAGCACAGATACGCAGTATTTT	CASSQDFRSTDTQYF
TRBV9	-	TRBJ2-1	-	TGTGCCAGCAGCCCCCTGGGGGGGCGATCCTACAATGAGCAGTTCTTC	CASSPLGGRSYNEQFF
TRBV4-1	-	TRBJ2-1	-	TGCGCCAGCAGCCGCGCTCGTGAGCAGTTCTTC	CASSRAREQFF
TRBV19	TRBD2	TRBJ2-1	-	TGTGCCAGTAATTCCGGGACTAGCGGGGAGGGTGAGCAGTTCTTC	CASNSGTSGEGEQFF
TRBV4-1	-	TRBJ2-7	-	TGCGCCAGCAGCCAAGGGCCCCAGGAGGGAGGCGAGCAGTACTTC	CASSQGPQEGGEQYF
TRBV5-6	-	TRBJ2-7	-	TGTGCCAGCAGCCTGTACAGGGTCTACGAGCAGTACTTC	CASSLYRVYEQYF
TRBV10-2	-	TRBJ1-5	-	TGCGCCAGCAGCTCCGGGACACCAGGCGATCAGCCCCAGCATTTT	CASSSGTPGDQPQHF
TRBV9	-	TRBJ2-3	-	TGTGCCAGCAGCGACCCACTGGCAGATACGCAGTATTTT	CASSDPLADTQYF
TRBV2	-	TRBJ1-1	-	TGTGCCAGCAGTGGTTGGCAGCTAGCTGAAGCTTTCTTT	CASSGWQLAEAFF
TRBV19	-	TRBJ2-1	-	TGTGCCAGTAGTTCCCAGGATTGGCATTACAATGAGCAGTTCTTC	CASSSQDWHYNEQFF
TRBV5-6	-	TRBJ1-1	-	TGTGCCAGCAGCTTGGCCAACAGGGAGAACACTGAAGCTTTCTTT	CASSLANRENTEAFF
TRBV15	TRBD1	TRBJ2-7	-	TGTGCCACCAGCAGCTCCGGGACAGGGTACGAGCAGTACTTC	CATSSSGTGYEQYF
TRBV6-1	TRBD2	TRBJ2-1	-	TGTGCCAGCAGTGAACTGCTAGCGGGAGACCCCTACAATGAGCAGTTCTTC	CASSELLAGDPYNEQFF
TRBV4-1	-	TRBJ1-6	-	TGCGCCAGCAGCCAAGCAGAAACCCGATCACCCCTCCACTTT	CASSQAETRSPLHF
TRBV19	-	TRBJ1-5	-	TGTGCCAGTAGTATATGGGGCGTGGGCAATCAGCCCCAGCATTTT	CASSIWGVGNQPQHF
TRBV7-9	TRBD1	TRBJ1-2	-	TGTGCCAGCAGCTCCGGCCATCCCGGGACAGTTCCCCCTTTCTATGGCTACACCTTC	CASSSGHPGTVPPFYGYTF
TRBV28	-	TRBJ1-4	-	TGTGCCAGCAGAGGCTCCACAGTTGAAAAACTGTTTTTT	CASRGSTVEKLFF
TRBV4-3	TRBD2	TRBJ2-3	-	TGCGCCAGCAGCCAACTACTAGCGGGAGGGCCAGATACGCAGTATTTT	CASSQLLAGGPDTQYF
TRBV9	TRBD2	TRBJ2-7	-	TGTGCCAGCAGCGCTCGTACTAGCGGGGGACGAAACGAGCAGTACTTC	CASSARTSGGRNEQYF
TRBV7-9	TRBD1	TRBJ2-7	-	TGTGCCAGCAGCTTAACGGGACAGAGCTCCTACGAGCAGTACTTC	CASSLTGQSSYEQYF
TRBV10-3	TRBD1	TRBJ2-7	-	TGTGCCATCAGAGGGACAGGTATGGCCTACGAGCAGTACTTC	CAIRGTGMAYEQYF
TRBV6-4	TRBD1	TRBJ2-6	-	TGTGCCAGCAGTGACTCGATTATACAGGGGGCCCCTGGGGCCAACGTCCTGACTTTC	CASSDSIIQGAPGANVLTF
TRBV5-1	TRBD2	TRBJ2-3	few	TGCGCCAGCAGCCTAACGACTAGCGGGGGATCCATCACAGATACGCAGTATTTT	CASSLTTSGGSITDTQYF
TRBV19	TRBD1	TRBJ2-1	-	TGTGCCAGTGGCGCTGGACAGGGGTTTTCTGATGAGCAGTTCTTC	CASGAGQGFSDEQFF
TRBV28	TRBD2	TRBJ2-3	once	TGTGCCAGCAGTTTTGCGGGAGGCCTAGCTCATACGCAGTATTTT	CASSFAGGLAHTQYF
TRBV5-1	-	TRBJ1-1	-	TGCGCCAGCAGCTGGGGGAGGGTGGGCAGTATGAACACTGAAGCTTTCTTT	CASSWGRVGSMNTEAFF
TRBV5-6	-	TRBJ1-6	-	TGTGCCAGCAGCTTGGGTTGGGGGCTTTCACCCCTCCACTTT	CASSLGWGLSPLHF
TRBV14	-	TRBJ1-2	once	TGTGCCAGCAGCCGAATGAACAGGGATTACTATGGCTACACCTTC	CASSRMNRDYYGYTF
TRBV6-5	-	TRBJ1-1	once	TGTGCCAGCACTCAGGGCGGCACTGAAGCTTTCTTT	CASTQGGTEAFF
TRBV5-6	TRBD1	TRBJ2-7	once	TGTGCCAGCAGCCCGACAGGGAACTACGAGCAGTACTTC	CASSPTGNYEQYF
TRBV3-1/TRBV3-2	TRBD1	TRBJ1-6	-	TGTGCCAGCAGCCCCCGGGACAGCCATAATTCACCCCTCCACTTT	CASSPRDSHNSPLHF
TRBV6-2/TRBV6-3	TRBD1	TRBJ2-7	-	TGTGCCAGCAGCATTTACAGGGGGCCCTACGAGCAGTACTTC	CASSIYRGPYEQYF
TRBV6-2/TRBV6-3	-	TRBJ1-3	-	TGTGCCAGCAGTTTTATAGCCCGGAACACCATATATTTT	CASSFIARNTIYF
TRBV19	-	TRBJ1-1	once	TGTGCCAGTACCATGGGGTGGGGGGACACTGAAGCTTTCTTT	CASTMGWGDTEAFF
TRBV6-5	TRBD2	TRBJ2-7	-	TGTGCCAGCAGTTACTCTACTAGCGGGATTTACGAGCAGTACTTC	CASSYSTSGIYEQYF